Listed below are T cell receptor beta chains from one sample, sequenced in a study of cytomegalovirus exposure and HLA in healthy donors. Sequencing used immunoSEQ multiplex PCR; TCRdb keeps in-frame clones, though not all of them. The sample yields around 190,000 clones, around 78% seen once. Material for sequencing was PBMCs. The receptors here all came from a woman in her 30s in good health and CMV-seropositive. CDR3s include the opening cysteine and the closing phenylalanine or tryptophan. A D gene is named only where the DNA matches it firmly. For some rows the clone size is stated as once, few or many, or as a class when expanded; others skip it.

clone_size d_call j_call v_call cdr3_nt cdr3_aa
. . TRBJ1-5 TRBV6-6 TGTGCCAGCAGTCCCGGGATGTACTATAGCAATCAGCCCCAGCATTTT CASSPGMYYSNQPQHF
. TRBD2 TRBJ2-5 TRBV5-4 TGTGCCAGCAGCCCCCAGCGGGGGGGCCGGGAGACCCAGTACTTC CASSPQRGGRETQYF
. . TRBJ2-1 TRBV5-6 TGTGCCAGCAGCTTTCTGGCGGATTACAATGAGCAGTTCTTC CASSFLADYNEQFF
. TRBD2 TRBJ2-1 TRBV7-9 TGTTCCAGCAGCCGTGGGACTAGCGGGGGGTACAATGAGCAGTTCTTC CSSSRGTSGGYNEQFF
. . TRBJ2-7 TRBV29-1 TGCAGCGCAAGGGAGTACGGCGAGCAGTACTTC CSAREYGEQYF
. TRBD1 TRBJ1-2 TRBV28 TGTGCCAGCAGCCGACAGGGCGGCAGCTATGGCTACACCTTC CASSRQGGSYGYTF
. . TRBJ2-3 TRBV7-8 TGTGCCAGCAGCCTCCGGCTACGTGGGGCAGAAATGTGGGATACGCAGTATTTT CASSLRLRGAEMWDTQYF
. TRBD1 TRBJ1-5 TRBV19 TGTGCCAGTAGTTGGACAGGGGTAAGCTATAGCAATCAGCCCCAGCATTTT CASSWTGVSYSNQPQHF
. . TRBJ1-3 TRBV19 TGTGCCAGTAGTAATTTCGCCGGGGAGTCTGGAAACACCATATATTTT CASSNFAGESGNTIYF
. TRBD2 TRBJ2-3 TRBV9 TGTGCCAGCAGCGCCCTAGCGGGGGCTAGCACAGATACGCAGTATTTT CASSALAGASTDTQYF
. . TRBJ1-1 TRBV12-5 TGTGCTAGTGGTTTGGACCGGGACACGTTGGACACTGAAGCTTTCTTT CASGLDRDTLDTEAFF
. . TRBJ1-4 TRBV11-2 TGTGCCAGCAGCTTAGACCTTCGGGGGGGTAATGAAAAACTGTTTTTT CASSLDLRGGNEKLFF
. . TRBJ2-5 TRBV6-6 TGTGCCAGCAGGGACGGACAGCAAGAGACCCAGTACTTC CASRDGQQETQYF
. . TRBJ2-2 TRBV18 TGTGCCAGCTCCCCCGGACTGCTGAACACCGGGGAGCTGTTTTTT CASSPGLLNTGELFF
. TRBD2 TRBJ2-7 TRBV28 TGTGCCAGCAGAATGGGACTAGCGGGAACCGAGCAGTACTTC CASRMGLAGTEQYF
. TRBD2 TRBJ2-7 TRBV4-1 TGCGCCAGCAGCCAAGAACGGGCGGCAGCGGGACGGGACTTC CASSQERAAAGRDF
once . TRBJ2-7 TRBV11-2 TGTGCCAGCAGCTTACAGGGGCTAGGGGACGAGCAGTACTTC CASSLQGLGDEQYF
. TRBD1 TRBJ2-3 TRBV5-8 TGTGCCAGCAGCTTTCTCGGACAGGGGTCCGTCGATACGCAGTATTTT CASSFLGQGSVDTQYF
. TRBD2 TRBJ2-3 TRBV4-1 TGCGCCAGCAGCCAGCCTACTAGCGTGAAGACAGATACGCAGTATTTT CASSQPTSVKTDTQYF
. . TRBJ1-1 TRBV28 TGTGCCAGCAAAAACCTGGGGGGGGCTGGGAACACTGAAGCTTTCTTT CASKNLGGAGNTEAFF
. TRBD2 TRBJ2-7 TRBV30 TGTGCCTGGAGTCCACTAGCGGGAGTGTCCGAGCAGTACTTC CAWSPLAGVSEQYF
. TRBD1 TRBJ2-2 TRBV27 TGTGCCAGCAAAGCGAGACAGGGGTTTACCGGGGAGCTGTTTTTT CASKARQGFTGELFF
. TRBD2 TRBJ2-2 TRBV29-1 TGCAGCGGCCGACTAGCGGGAGGAGCCGGGGAGCTGTTTTTT CSGRLAGGAGELFF
. TRBD1 TRBJ1-4 TRBV19 TGTGCCAGTAGCCAGCAGGGGGCAAGGACTAATGAAAAACTGTTTTTT CASSQQGARTNEKLFF
. . TRBJ2-7 TRBV27 TGTGCCAGCAGTAGCACTCCCCGTCCGGTTTACGAGCAGTACTTC CASSSTPRPVYEQYF
. TRBD1 TRBJ1-2 TRBV28 TGTGCCAGCAGCCAACAGGGGGCTAACTATGGCTACACCTTC CASSQQGANYGYTF
few . TRBJ2-7 TRBV7-2 TGTGCCAGCAGCTTTAGTCCTAGCGCGGTCTACGAGCAGTACTTC CASSFSPSAVYEQYF
few . TRBJ1-6 TRBV30 TGTGCCTGGAGTGGGCAACCCTATAATTCACCCCTCCACTTT CAWSGQPYNSPLHF
. . TRBJ1-2 TRBV5-4 TGTGCCAGCAGCTTGGACAGTAACTATGGCTACACCTTC CASSLDSNYGYTF
. . TRBJ2-7 TRBV28 TGTGCCAGTCGGGCGGGTACCTACGAGCAGTACTTC CASRAGTYEQYF
. . TRBJ1-4 TRBV7-9 TGTGCCAGCAGCGCAGGGTTTGGCGAAAAACTGTTTTTT CASSAGFGEKLFF
. TRBD1 TRBJ1-5 TRBV28 TGTGCCAGCAGACAGGGGGGACAGCCCCAGCATTTT CASRQGGQPQHF
. . TRBJ2-1 TRBV5-4 TGTGCCAGCAGCTTGGAGGCGGGGAGCTCCTACAATGAGCAGTTCTTC CASSLEAGSSYNEQFF
few . TRBJ2-2 TRBV6-4 TGTGCCAGCAGTGTGAGGGAAGAGAACGGGGAGCTGTTTTTT CASSVREENGELFF
few . TRBJ1-2 TRBV5-5 TGTGCCAGCAGCTTGAGTGCAGGGGATAACTATGGCTACACCTTC CASSLSAGDNYGYTF
. TRBD2 TRBJ2-7 TRBV9 TGTGCCAGCAGCGTAGTAGCGGGGAGGGGCGAGCAGTACTTC CASSVVAGRGEQYF
. . TRBJ1-6 TRBV27 TGTGCCAGCAGTATGGACAGAAACTCACCCCTCCACTTT CASSMDRNSPLHF
. TRBD2 TRBJ2-1 TRBV10-2 TGCGCCAGCAGTGCTAGCGGGGGGGTATACAATGAGCAGTTCTTC CASSASGGVYNEQFF
. TRBD1 TRBJ2-3 TRBV2 TGTGCCAGCCTCCGGGACAGGAGCACAGATACGCAGTATTTT CASLRDRSTDTQYF
. TRBD2 TRBJ2-1 TRBV25-1 TGTGCCAGCAGTGAATTAGGTGCTAGCGGGTCGAATGAGCAGTTCTTC CASSELGASGSNEQFF
. TRBD1 TRBJ2-5 TRBV28 TGTGCCAGCAGCCAATACAGGGGGCTCGAGACCCAGTACTTC CASSQYRGLETQYF
. . TRBJ2-3 TRBV14 TGTGCCAGCAGCCAAGAACAGGGAATAGATACGCAGTATTTT CASSQEQGIDTQYF
. . TRBJ2-1 TRBV5-4 TGTGCCAGCAGCTTGACTAGCCTCAATGAGCAGTTCTTC CASSLTSLNEQFF
few . TRBJ2-7 TRBV5-1 TGCGCCAGCAGCTTTCAGTGGGAGCATGGTTACGAGCAGTACTTC CASSFQWEHGYEQYF
. . TRBJ1-3 TRBV19 TGTGCCAGTAGCGACCAGGGTATTGGAGGAAACACCATATATTTT CASSDQGIGGNTIYF
. . TRBJ1-4 TRBV5-1 TGCGCCAGCAGCTTCAAAAACGGGGGGAAACTTGAAAAACTGTTTTTT CASSFKNGGKLEKLFF